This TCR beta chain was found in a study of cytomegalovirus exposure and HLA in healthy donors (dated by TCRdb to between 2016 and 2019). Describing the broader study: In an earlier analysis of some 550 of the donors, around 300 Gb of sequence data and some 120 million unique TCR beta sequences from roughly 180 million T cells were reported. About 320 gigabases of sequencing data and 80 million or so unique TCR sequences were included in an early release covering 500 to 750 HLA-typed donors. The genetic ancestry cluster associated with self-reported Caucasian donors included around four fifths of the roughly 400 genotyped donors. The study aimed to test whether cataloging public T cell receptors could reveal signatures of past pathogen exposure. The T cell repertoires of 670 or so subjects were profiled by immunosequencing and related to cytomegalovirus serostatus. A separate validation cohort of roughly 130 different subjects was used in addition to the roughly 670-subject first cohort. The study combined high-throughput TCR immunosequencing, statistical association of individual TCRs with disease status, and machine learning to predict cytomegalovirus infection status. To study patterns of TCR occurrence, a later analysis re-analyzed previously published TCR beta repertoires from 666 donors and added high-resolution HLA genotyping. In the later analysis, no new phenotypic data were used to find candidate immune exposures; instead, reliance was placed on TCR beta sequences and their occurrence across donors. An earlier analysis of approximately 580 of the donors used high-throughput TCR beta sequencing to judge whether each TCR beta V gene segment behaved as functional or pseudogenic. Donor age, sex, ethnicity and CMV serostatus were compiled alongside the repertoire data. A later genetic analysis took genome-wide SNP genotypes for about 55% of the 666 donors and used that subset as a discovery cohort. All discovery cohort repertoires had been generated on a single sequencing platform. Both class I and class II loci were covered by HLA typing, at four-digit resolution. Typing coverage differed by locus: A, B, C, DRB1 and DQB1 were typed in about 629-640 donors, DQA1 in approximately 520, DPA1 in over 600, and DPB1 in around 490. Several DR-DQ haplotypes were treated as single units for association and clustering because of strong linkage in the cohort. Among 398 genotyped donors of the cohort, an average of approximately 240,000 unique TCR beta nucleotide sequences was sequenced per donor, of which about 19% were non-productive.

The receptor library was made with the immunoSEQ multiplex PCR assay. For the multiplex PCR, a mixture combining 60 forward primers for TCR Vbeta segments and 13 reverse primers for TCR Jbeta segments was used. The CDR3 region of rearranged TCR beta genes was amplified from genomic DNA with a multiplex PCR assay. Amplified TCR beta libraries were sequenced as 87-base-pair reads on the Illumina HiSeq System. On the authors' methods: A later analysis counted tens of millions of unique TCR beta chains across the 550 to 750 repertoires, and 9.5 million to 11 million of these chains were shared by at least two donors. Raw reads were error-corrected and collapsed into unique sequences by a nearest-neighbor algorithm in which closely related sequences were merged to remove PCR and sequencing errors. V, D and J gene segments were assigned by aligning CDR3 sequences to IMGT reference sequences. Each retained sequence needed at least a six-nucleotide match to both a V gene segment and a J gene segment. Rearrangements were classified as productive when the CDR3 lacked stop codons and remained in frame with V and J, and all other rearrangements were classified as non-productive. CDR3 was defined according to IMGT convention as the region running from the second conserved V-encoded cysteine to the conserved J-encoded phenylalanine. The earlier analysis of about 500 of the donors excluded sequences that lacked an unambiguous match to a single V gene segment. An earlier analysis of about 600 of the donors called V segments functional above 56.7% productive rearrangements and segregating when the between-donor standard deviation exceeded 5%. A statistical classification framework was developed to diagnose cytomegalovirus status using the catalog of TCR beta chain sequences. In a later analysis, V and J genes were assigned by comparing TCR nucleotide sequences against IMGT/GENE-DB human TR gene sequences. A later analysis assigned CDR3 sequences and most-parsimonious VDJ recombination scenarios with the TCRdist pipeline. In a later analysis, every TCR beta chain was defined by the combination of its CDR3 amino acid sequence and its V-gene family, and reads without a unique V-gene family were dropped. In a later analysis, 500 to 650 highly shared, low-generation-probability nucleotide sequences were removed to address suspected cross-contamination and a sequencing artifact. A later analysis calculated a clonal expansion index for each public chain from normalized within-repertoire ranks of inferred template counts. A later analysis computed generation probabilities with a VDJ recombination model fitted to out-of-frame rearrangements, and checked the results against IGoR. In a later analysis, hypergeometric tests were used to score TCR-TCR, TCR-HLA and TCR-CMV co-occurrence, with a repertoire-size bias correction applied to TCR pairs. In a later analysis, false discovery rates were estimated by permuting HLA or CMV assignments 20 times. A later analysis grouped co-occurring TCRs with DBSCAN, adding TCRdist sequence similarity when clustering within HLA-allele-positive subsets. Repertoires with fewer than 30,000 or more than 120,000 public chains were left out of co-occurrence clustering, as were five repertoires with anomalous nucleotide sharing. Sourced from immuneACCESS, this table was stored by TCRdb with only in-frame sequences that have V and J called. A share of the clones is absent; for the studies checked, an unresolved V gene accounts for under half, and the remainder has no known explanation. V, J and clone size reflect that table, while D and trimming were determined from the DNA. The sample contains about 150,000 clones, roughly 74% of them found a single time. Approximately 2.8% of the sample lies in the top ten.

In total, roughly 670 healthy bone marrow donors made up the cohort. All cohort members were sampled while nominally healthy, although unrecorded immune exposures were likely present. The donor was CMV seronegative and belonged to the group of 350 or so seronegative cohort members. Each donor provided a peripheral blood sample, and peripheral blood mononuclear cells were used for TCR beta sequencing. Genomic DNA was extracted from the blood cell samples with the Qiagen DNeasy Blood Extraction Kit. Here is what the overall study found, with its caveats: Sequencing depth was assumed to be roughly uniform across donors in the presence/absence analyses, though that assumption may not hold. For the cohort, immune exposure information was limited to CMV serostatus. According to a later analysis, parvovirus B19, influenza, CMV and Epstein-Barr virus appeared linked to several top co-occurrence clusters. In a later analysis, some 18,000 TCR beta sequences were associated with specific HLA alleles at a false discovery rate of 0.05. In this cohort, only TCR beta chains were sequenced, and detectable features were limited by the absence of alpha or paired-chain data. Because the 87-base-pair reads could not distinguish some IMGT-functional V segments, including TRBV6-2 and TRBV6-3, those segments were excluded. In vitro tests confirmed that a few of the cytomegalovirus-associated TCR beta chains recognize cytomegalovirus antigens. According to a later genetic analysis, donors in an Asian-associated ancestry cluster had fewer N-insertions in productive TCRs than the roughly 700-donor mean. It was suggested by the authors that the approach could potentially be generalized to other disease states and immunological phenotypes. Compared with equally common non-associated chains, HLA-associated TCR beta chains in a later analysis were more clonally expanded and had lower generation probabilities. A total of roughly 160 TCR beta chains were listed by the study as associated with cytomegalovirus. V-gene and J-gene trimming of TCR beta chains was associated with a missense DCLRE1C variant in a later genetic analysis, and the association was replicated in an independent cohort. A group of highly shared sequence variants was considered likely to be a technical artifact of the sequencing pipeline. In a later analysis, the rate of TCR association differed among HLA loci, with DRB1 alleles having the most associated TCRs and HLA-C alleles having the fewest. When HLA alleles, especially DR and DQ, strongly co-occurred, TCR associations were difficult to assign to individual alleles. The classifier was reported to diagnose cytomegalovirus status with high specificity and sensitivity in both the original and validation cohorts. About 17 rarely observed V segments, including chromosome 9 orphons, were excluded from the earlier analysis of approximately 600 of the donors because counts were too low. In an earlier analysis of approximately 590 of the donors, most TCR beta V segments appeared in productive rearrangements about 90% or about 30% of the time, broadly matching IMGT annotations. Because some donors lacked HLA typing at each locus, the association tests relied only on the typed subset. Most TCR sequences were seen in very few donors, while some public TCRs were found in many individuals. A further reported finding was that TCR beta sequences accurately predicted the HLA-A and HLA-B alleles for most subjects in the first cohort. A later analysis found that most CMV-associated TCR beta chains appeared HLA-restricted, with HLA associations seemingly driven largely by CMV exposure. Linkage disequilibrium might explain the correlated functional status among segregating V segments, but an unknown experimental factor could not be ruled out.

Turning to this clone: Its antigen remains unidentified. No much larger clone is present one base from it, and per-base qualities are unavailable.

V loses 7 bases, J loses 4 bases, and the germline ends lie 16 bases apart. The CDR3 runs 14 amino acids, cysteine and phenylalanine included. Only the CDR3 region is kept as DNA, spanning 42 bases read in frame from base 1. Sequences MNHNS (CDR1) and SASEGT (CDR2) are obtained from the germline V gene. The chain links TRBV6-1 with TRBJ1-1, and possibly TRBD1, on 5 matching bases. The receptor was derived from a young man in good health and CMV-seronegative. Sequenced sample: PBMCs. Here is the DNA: TGTGCCAGCAATCTAGGCAGGGCAGGCACTGAAGCTTTCTTT. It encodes CASNLGRAGTEAFF.